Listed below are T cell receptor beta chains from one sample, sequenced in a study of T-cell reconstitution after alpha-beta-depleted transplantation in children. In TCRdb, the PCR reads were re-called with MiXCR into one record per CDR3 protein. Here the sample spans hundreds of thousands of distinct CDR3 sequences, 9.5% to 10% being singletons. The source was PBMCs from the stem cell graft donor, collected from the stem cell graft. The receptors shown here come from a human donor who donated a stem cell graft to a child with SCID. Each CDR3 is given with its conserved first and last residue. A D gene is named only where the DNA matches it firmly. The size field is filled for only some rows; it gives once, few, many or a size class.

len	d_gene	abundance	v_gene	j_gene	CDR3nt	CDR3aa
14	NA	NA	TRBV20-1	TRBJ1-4	TGCAGTGTGATGCCCCCGGGGTATAATGAAAAACTGTTTTTT	CSVMPPGYNEKLFF
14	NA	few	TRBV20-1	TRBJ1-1	TGCAGTATTTTAGGACCCAATGTATACACTGAAGCTTTCTTT	CSILGPNVYTEAFF
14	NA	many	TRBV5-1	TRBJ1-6	TGCGCCAGCAGTTCCTCAGGGGATAATTCACCCCTCCACTTT	CASSSSGDNSPLHF
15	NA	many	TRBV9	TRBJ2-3	TGTGCCAGCAGCGTAGGCGGGCCTAGCACAGATACGCAGTATTTT	CASSVGGPSTDTQYF
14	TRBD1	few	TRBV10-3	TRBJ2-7	TGTGCCATCAGTGGGACAGGGGGATACTACGAGCAGTACTTC	CAISGTGGYYEQYF
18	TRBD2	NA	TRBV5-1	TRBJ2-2	TGCGCCAGCAGCCTAAGGACTAGCTGGGGGGCCGTCGCCGGGGAGCTGTTTTTT	CASSLRTSWGAVAGELFF
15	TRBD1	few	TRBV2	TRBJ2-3	TGTGCCAGCAGTGGGACAGGGCTAAGCACAGATACGCAGTATTTT	CASSGTGLSTDTQYF
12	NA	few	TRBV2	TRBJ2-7	TGTGCCAGCAGGAGGGACGGCTACGAGCAGTACTTC	CASRRDGYEQYF
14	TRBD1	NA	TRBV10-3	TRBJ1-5	TGTGCCTCCCAGGAGGGGGCGAGCAATCAGCCCCAGCATTTT	CASQEGASNQPQHF
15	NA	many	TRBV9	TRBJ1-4	TGTGCCAGCAGCCCCCATCCTAACCCCAATGAAAAACTGTTTTTT	CASSPHPNPNEKLFF
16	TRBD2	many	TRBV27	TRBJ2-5	TGTGCCAGCAGTTTTTTGACTAGCGGGGGACAAGAGACCCAGTACTTC	CASSFLTSGGQETQYF
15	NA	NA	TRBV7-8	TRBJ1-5	TGTGCCAGCAGCTTACTCCGGGGGGCTGGCTCGCCTCAGCATTTT	CASSLLRGAGSPQHF
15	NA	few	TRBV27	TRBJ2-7	TGTGCCAGCAGTCCTTACCCGACAAAGACCTACGAGCAGTACTTC	CASSPYPTKTYEQYF
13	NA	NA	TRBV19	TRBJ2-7	TGTGCCAGTAGTCCCGTGGGGGTCTACGAGCAGTACTTC	CASSPVGVYEQYF
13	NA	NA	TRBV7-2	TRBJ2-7	TGTGCCAGCAGCATGTCGAGGGCCTACGAGCAGTACTTC	CASSMSRAYEQYF
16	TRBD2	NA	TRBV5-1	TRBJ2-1	TGCGCCAGCAGCTTGAGGGCGGGGGGCCAAGACAATGAGCAGTTCTTC	CASSLRAGGQDNEQFF
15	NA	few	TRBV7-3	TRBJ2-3	TGTGCCAGCAGCCCATCGTCAGAACGCACAGATACGCAGTATTTT	CASSPSSERTDTQYF
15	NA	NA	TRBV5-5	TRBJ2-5	TGTGCCAGCAGCTTTTTCATGGGACCGAGGGAGACCCAGTACTTC	CASSFFMGPRETQYF
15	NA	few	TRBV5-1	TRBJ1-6	TGCGCCAGCAGCTTGGGACAGGACTATAATTCACCCCTCCACTTT	CASSLGQDYNSPLHF
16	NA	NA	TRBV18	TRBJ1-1	TGTGCCAGCTCACCACAGGGACCGAGAGCGAACACTGAAGCTTTCTTT	CASSPQGPRANTEAFF
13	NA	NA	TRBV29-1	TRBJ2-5	TGCAGCGTGACTTCGACAGCACAAGAGACCCAGTACTTC	CSVTSTAQETQYF
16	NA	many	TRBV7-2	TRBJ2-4	TGTGCCAGCAGCTTAAGGAAATCAGCAGGGCCGAACATTCAGTACTTC	CASSLRKSAGPNIQYF
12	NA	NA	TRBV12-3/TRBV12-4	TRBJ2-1	TGTGCCAGCACCGAGGATCGCACTGAGCAGTTCTTC	CASTEDRTEQFF
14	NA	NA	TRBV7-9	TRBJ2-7	TGTGCCAGCAGCTTAGTAGGGGGGGTTGACGAGCAGTACTTC	CASSLVGGVDEQYF
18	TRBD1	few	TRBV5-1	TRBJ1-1	TGCGCCAGCAGTCGAAGGGGGCCTAAACAGGGCCAGGAGACAGAAGCTTTCTTT	CASSRRGPKQGQETEAFF
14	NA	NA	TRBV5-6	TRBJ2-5	TGTGCCAGCAGCCCCGAGGGACCACGGAAGACCCAGTACTTC	CASSPEGPRKTQYF
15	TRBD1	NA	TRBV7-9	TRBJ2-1	TGTGCCAGCAGCCGACAGGGAATAACTGCCAATGAGCAGTTCTTC	CASSRQGITANEQFF
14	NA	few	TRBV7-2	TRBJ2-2	TGTGCCATCCAGAGGGGGGTGAACACCGGGGAGCTGTTTTTT	CAIQRGVNTGELFF
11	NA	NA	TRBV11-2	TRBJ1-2	TGTGCCTCCCGGGGCGGCTATGGCTACACCTTC	CASRGGYGYTF
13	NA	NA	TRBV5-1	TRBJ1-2	TGCGCCAGCAGCCCTGAGGGAGAGTCTGGCTACACCTTC	CASSPEGESGYTF
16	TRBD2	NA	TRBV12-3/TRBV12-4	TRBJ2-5	TGTGCCAGCAGTTCACTACTAGCGGGGGGGCGAGAGACCCAGTACTTC	CASSSLLAGGRETQYF
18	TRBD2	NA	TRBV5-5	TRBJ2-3	TGTGCCAGCAGCTTGGGACTAGCGGGGGCACCGGGCACAGATACGCAGTATTTT	CASSLGLAGAPGTDTQYF
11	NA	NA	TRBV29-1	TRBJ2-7	TGCAGCGGTACAGGGATAGACGAGCAGTACTTC	CSGTGIDEQYF
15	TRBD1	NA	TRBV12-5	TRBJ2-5	TGTGCTAGTGGTCCATCCGGACAGGGAGGTGAGACCCAGTACTTC	CASGPSGQGGETQYF
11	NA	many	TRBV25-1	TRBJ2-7	TGTGCCAGCAGTAGGGCGAACGAGCAGTACTTC	CASSRANEQYF
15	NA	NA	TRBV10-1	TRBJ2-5	TGCGCCAGCAGTGAGGCGGACGGTGGAGGGGAGACCCAGTACTTC	CASSEADGGGETQYF
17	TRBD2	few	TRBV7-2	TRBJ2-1	TGTGCCAGCAGCTTAGCTTTAGCGGGGACAAGATCCAATGAGCAGTTCTTC	CASSLALAGTRSNEQFF
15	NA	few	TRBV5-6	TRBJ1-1	TGTGCCAGCAGCTTGTATTCTGTCAAGAACACTGAAGCTTTCTTT	CASSLYSVKNTEAFF
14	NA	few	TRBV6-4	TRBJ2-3	TGTGCCAGCAGCGAGGAGATTAGCACAGATACGCAGTATTTT	CASSEEISTDTQYF
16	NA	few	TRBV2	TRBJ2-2	TGTGCCAGCAATAGAGAGGGGATTGAAAGTTCCGGGGAGCTGTTTTTT	CASNREGIESSGELFF
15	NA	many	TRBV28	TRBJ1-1	TGTGCCAGCAGTTCCATCAAGGCGGCGGGAACTGAAGCTTTCTTT	CASSSIKAAGTEAFF
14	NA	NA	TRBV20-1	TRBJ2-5	TGCAGTGCTAGAGATCGGACGTCTCGAGAGACCCAGTACTTC	CSARDRTSRETQYF
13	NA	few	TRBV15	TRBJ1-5	TGTGCCACCAGCAGAGATCGAAGTCAGCCCCAGCATTTT	CATSRDRSQPQHF
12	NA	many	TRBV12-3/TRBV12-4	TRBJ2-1	TGTGCCAGCAGTCACGCATACAATGAGCAGTTCTTC	CASSHAYNEQFF
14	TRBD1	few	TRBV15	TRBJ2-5	TGTGCCACCAGCATTTGGGACAGCCAAGAGACCCAGTACTTC	CATSIWDSQETQYF
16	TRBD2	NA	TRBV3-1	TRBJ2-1	TGTGCCAGCAGCCAAGATATTCGGACTAGTGTCTATGAGCAGTTCTTC	CASSQDIRTSVYEQFF
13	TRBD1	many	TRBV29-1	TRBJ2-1	TGCAGCGTTGTACAGGGGGTCAACAATGAGCAGTTCTTC	CSVVQGVNNEQFF
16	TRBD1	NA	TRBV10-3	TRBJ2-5	TGTGCCATCAGTAGATCCGGGACAGGGGTCGAAGAGACCCAGTACTTC	CAISRSGTGVEETQYF
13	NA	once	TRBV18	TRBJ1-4	TGTGCCAGCTCACCATTAGAGGGGGAAAAACTGTTTTTT	CASSPLEGEKLFF
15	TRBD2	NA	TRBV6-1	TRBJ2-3	TGTGCCAGCAGGCCTAGCGGGGGGGCCTGGGATACGCAGTATTTT	CASRPSGGAWDTQYF
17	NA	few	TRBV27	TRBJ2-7	TGTGCCAGCAGTTTAGGTTATCCGGGGGCGAGCTCCTACGAGCAGTACTTC	CASSLGYPGASSYEQYF
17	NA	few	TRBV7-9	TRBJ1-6	TGTGCCAGCAGCTTAGCGGTGGGGGGGGAAAAAAATTCACCCCTCCACTTT	CASSLAVGGEKNSPLHF
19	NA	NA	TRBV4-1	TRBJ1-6	TGCGCCAGCAGCCAAGATTTGGTTGCGGACCTCGGTGGTAATTCACCCCTCCACTTT	CASSQDLVADLGGNSPLHF
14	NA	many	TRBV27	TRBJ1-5	TGTGCCAGCAGTTTTCGGTCTAGCAATCAGCCCCAGCATTTT	CASSFRSSNQPQHF